This entry is about one T cell receptor (beta chain). This clonotype turned up a few times. Its antigen is still unknown. Per-nucleotide qualities are absent, and no much larger clonotype sits a single base away. This entry is derived from a study of blood T cells in healthy people across ages (dated by TCRdb to between 2015 and 2016). At the level of the whole study: In model experiments, template switching captured roughly one uniquely barcoded TCR beta cDNA molecule for every two T cells. The study measured age-related changes in TCR beta repertoire diversity using deep sequencing normalized with unique cDNA molecular identifiers. Four age groups were formed from the donors: young (average around 15 years), middle-aged (approximately 42), aged (62) and long-lived (approximately 78). To avoid experimental bias, donors of different ages were randomly spread across the sequencing lanes. For two donors (one aged 18 to 30 and one aged 80 or older), the study analyzed two additional independent replicas of 1 million unique cDNA reads from the same blood draw. Study-level results and caveats: Because profiling used bulk unsorted PBMCs, naive and antigen-experienced compartments could not be compared conclusively. Observed TCR beta diversity per million T cells fell roughly linearly with age, and a significant reduction was already apparent by age around 39. A strong correlation was found between observed TCR beta diversity and the percentage of naive T cells measured by flow cytometry. Because the CMV infection status of the donors was unknown, age-related changes in expanded clonotypes may potentially have been confounded. Estimates of total diversity from one million sequenced T cells were regarded as lower bounds and underestimates. Compared with the aged group, the long-lived group had more naive CD4+ T cells, fewer expanded clones and increased TCR diversity, suggesting age selection.

Systemically healthy Caucasian individuals from Russia, some 36 in total and aged about 6 to 95 years, were included as donors. Approximately 9.7 milliliters of peripheral blood were drawn from each donor into EDTA-treated Vacutainer tubes. Ficoll-Paque density-gradient centrifugation was used to isolate PBMCs, with at least 7 million per sample. Total RNA was extracted from PBMCs with Trizol reagent, with at least 5.5 micrograms obtained per sample. The percentages of naive CD45RAhigh/CD27high T cells were determined by flow cytometry on a PBMC aliquot from every donor. The CDR3 runs 20 amino acids, cysteine and phenylalanine included. Only CDR3 DNA remains: 60 bases, in frame from the first base. Sequences MDHEN (CDR1) and SYDVKM (CDR2) are obtained from the germline V gene. V and J are trimmed by 6 bases and 0 bases, and the gene matches miss 16 bases of the junction. The protocol used for the library was 5' RACE. Sequencing was carried out with an Illumina HiSeq 2500. A second PCR of about 7 to 12 cycles was performed with a sample-barcoded 5' primer and a J-beta primer mix. A template-switch 5' adaptor carrying 12 random nucleotides introduced a unique molecular identifier onto each TCR beta cDNA molecule. Each sample yielded at least 2.5 million CDR3-containing paired-end reads. The Mint cDNA synthesis kit, primed by a TRBC-specific oligonucleotide, was used to synthesize first-strand cDNA from all RNA. Following uracil-DNA glycosylase treatment, a first 18-cycle PCR with universal primers M1SS and BC2_uni_R was performed on all cDNA. For the original study's pipeline: Each sample was normalized by randomly selecting 1 million high-quality reads, each carrying a distinct molecular identifier. Reads with shared molecular identifiers were discarded instead of being binned into consensus sequences. MiTCR, with a Q25 quality threshold and the strictest error-elimination algorithm, was used for CDR3 identification, clonotype clustering and error correction. Lower-bound total TCR beta diversity was estimated with a nonparametric unseen species model using Euler transformation. TCRdb reanalyzed the raw reads on its own, using fastp at Q25 for trimming and MiXCR for clone calling, and kept in-frame beta chains. Each CDR3 protein appears once, grouped with its most common genes and DNA. These V and J calls are TCRdb output, not the study's own analysis. This sample gives 600,000 or so distinct CDR3 sequences in total; under 25% of them show up just once. The biggest ten clones account for 3% to 4% of the sample.

This sequence uses TRBV28 and TRBJ2-1; TRBD2 matches 11 bases in the middle. The source is a man aged 65-85 years in good health. Specimen: blood. The nucleotide sequence reads as follows: TGTGCCAGCAGCCCAGGGGGGAGGCTAGCGGGAGGAAACTCCTACAATGAGCAGTTCTTC. Translated, this gives CASSPGGRLAGGNSYNEQFF. The reference TRBV28 and TRBJ2-1 proteins fill in what lies around the CDR3, so the full variable domain reads DVKVTQSSRYLVKRTGEKVFLECVQDMDHENMFWYRQDPGLGLRLIYFSYDVKMKEKGDIPEGYSVSREKKERFSLILESASTNQTSMYLCASSPGGRLAGGNSYNEQFFGPGTRLTVL.